This record looks at one T cell receptor (beta chain) sequence and its context. Its cognate antigen is unknown. These data originate in a study of T-cell memory formation after mild COVID-19. The germline gives CDR1 KGHSH, CDR2 LQKENI. V trimming: 6 bases; J trimming: 4 bases; junction bases outside the gene matches: 11. The CDR3 has 16 residues. cDNA libraries for TCR alpha and TCR beta, carrying sample barcodes and UMIs, came from 5'RACE with constant-segment primers. TCRdb processed the 5' RACE reads anew with MiXCR; each CDR3 protein has one entry. Of some 200,000 distinct CDR3 sequences listed, just over 9.5% were seen once; the top ten hold roughly 4%. Study results and limitations: There were some responding clones in pre-infection memory, which suggested that cross-reactive memory had joined. Clones that contracted from day 15 to 85 had balanced CD4/CD8; later expanders were CD4+ biased. Those CD4+ clones that contracted were mainly in CM and EM (CD8+ ones in EMRA).

This chain connects TRBV18 to TRBJ2-5; 10 bases fit TRBD1. Sequenced input: PBMCs or a T cell subset sorted from them (not recorded which). This sequence originates from a man younger than 35 who had mild COVID-19 (a few samples of this study predate the infection). Cell type and time point are not known. This CDR3 reads CASSPGTGASGETQYF. CDR3 in DNA: TGTGCCAGCTCTCCCGGGACAGGGGCGAGCGGAGAGACCCAGTACTTC.